This TCR beta chain is from a study of T cells in Graves' hyperthyroidism and ophthalmopathy. CDR3 length: 15 amino acids. Germline V gene sequence: CDR1 SGHVS, CDR2 FQNEAQ. V was clipped by 4 bases and J by 3 bases, with 16 bases between them. Researchers amplified the TCR beta CDR3 regions from RNA transcripts. The HTBI primer set drove a first-round RT-PCR of the TCR CDR3. MiXCR, applied by TCRdb to the multiplex PCR reads, yields one record per CDR3 protein. The sample contains approximately 380,000 distinct CDR3 sequences, over 12% of which appear only once. Fresh peripheral blood, around 10 ml, yielded the PBMCs.

J is TRBJ2-7 and V is TRBV7-8; D could derive from TRBD1 or TRBD2 (5 bases each). Sequencing used blood. This TCR was sampled from a man aged 50-60 years with Graves' ophthalmopathy. As DNA, the CDR3 is TGTGCCAGCAGCTGGGGACCGGGCCTTAACTACGAGCAGTACTTC. Translation: CASSWGPGLNYEQYF.